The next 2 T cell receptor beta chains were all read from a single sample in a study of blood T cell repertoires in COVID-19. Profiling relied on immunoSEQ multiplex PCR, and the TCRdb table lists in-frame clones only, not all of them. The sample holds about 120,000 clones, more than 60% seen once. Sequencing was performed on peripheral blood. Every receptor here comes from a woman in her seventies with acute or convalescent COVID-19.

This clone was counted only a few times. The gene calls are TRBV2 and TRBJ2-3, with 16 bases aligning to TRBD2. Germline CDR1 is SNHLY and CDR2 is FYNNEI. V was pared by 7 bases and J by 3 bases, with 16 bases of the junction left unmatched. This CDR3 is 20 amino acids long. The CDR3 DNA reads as TGTGCCAGCAAAACTCCGGGGACTAGCGGGGGGGCGTTTCAGACAGATACGCAGTATTTT. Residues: CASKTPGTSGGAFQTDTQYF.

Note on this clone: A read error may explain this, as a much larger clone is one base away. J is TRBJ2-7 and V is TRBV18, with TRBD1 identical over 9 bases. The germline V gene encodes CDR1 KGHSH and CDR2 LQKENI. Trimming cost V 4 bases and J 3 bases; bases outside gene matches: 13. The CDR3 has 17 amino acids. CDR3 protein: CASSRTGGGAGDYEQYF. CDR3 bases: TGTGCCAGCTCACGTACAGGGGGCGGTGCGGGGGACTACGAGCAGTACTTC. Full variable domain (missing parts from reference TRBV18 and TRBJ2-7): NAGVMQNPRHLVRRRGQEARLRCSPMKGHSHVYWYRQLPEEGLKFMVYLQKENIIDESGMPKERFSAEFPKEGPSILRIQQVVRGDSAAYFCASSRTGGGAGDYEQYFGPGTRLTVT.